In its sample, the clone carrying this TCR beta chain was seen a few times. Antigen: not known. This record belongs to a study of cytomegalovirus exposure and HLA in healthy donors. CDR3 length: 14 residues. CDR1 is SGHAT, CDR2 FQDESV, per germline (reference sequence). V lost 7 bases and J lost 0; bases outside the gene matches: 4. Findings of the study overall: TCR beta chains numbering some 160 were designated cytomegalovirus-associated. While the bulk of TCR sequences proved rare, some public TCRs turned up in many donors. Previous analysis showed most TCR beta V segments were productive about 90% or about 30% of the time. The authors assumed roughly uniform sequencing depth across donors for presence/absence analyses.

PCR amplification relied on 60 Vbeta primers (plus 13 Jbeta primers). TCRdb's copy holds only in-frame clones and misses some; the assay was immunoSEQ multiplex PCR. The profile shows 95,000 to 150,000 clones, approximately 80% of them singletons. V usage is TRBV11-1 and J usage is TRBJ2-3, with 7 positions matching TRBD2. The sequenced material came from PBMCs. This sequence originates from a female donor in good health and CMV-seropositive. CDR3 loop: CASTRGLSTDTQYF. In DNA, the CDR3 is TGTGCCAGCACGCGGGGGTTGAGCACAGATACGCAGTATTTT.